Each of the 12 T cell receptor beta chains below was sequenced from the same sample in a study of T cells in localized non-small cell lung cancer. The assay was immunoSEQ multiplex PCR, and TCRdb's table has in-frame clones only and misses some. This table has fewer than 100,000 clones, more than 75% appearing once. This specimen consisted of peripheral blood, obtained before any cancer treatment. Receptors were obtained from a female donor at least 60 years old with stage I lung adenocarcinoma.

The CDR3 loop reads CASSLWGDQPQHF. In DNA, the CDR3 is TGTGCCAGCAGCTTATGGGGGGATCAGCCCCAGCATTTT. The J gene is TRBJ1-5, the V gene TRBV7-9; D is possibly TRBD1 (5 bases). The V gene's germline CDR1 is SEHNR and CDR2 FQNEAQ (reference sequence). The CDR3 length is 13 residues. Trimming took off 2 bases at V and 5 bases at J, with 7 bases between the two ends.

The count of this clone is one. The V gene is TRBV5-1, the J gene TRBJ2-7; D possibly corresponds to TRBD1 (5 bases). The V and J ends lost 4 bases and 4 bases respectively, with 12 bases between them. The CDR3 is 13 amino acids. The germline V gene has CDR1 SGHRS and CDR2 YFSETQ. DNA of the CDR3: TGCGCCAGCAGCGGCCAGGGTTTGTACGAGCAGTACTTC. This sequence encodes CASSGQGLYEQYF.

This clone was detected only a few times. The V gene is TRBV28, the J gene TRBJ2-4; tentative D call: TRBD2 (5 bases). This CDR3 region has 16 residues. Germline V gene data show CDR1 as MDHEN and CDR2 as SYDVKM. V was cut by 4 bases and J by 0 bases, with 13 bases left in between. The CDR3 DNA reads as TGTGCCAGCAGTTCCCACGGGATGCTAGCCAAAAACATTCAGTACTTC. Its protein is CASSSHGMLAKNIQYF.

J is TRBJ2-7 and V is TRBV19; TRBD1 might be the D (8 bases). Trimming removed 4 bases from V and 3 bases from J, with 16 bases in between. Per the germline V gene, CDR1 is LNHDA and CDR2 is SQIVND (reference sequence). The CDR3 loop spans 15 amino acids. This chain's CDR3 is CASSTSQGGYYEQYF. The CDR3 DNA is TGTGCCAGTAGTACATCACAGGGGGGGTACTACGAGCAGTACTTC.

CDR3: CASSEGAQTGLGQPQHF. DNA for the CDR3: TGTGCCAGCAGTGAAGGGGCCCAGACAGGGTTGGGGCAGCCCCAGCATTTT. V is TRBV6-1 and J is TRBJ1-5; 7 bases are shared with TRBD1. The CDR3 is 17 residues long. V gave up 1 base and J gave up 7 bases; unmatched junction bases: 13. The germline V gene has CDR1 MNHNS and CDR2 SASEGT.

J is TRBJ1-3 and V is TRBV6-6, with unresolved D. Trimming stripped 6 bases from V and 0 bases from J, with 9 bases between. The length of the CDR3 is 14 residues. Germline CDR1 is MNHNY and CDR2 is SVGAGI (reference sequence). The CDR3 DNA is TGTGCCAGCAGCCCGGTCAGCTCTGGAAACACCATATATTTT. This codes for CASSPVSSGNTIYF.

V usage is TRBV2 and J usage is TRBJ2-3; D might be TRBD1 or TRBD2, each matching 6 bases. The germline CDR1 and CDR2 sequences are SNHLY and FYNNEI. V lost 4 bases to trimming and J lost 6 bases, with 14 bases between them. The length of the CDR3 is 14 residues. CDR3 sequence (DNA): TGTGCCAGCAGTGTGGCGACTAGGGGGGATACGCAGTATTTT. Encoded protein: CASSVATRGDTQYF.

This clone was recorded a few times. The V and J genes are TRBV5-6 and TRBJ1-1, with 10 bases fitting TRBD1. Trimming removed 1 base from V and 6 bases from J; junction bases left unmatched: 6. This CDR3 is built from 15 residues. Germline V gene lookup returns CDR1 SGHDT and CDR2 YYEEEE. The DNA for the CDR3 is TGTGCCAGCAGCTTGACCGGGACAGGGGAGTCTGAAGCTTTCTTT. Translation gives CASSLTGTGESEAFF.

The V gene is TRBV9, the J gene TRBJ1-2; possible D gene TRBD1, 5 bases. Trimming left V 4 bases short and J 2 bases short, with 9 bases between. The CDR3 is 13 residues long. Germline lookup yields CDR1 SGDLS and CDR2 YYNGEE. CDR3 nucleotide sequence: TGTGCCAGCAGCTCAGGGAAGAACTATGGCTACACCTTC. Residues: CASSSGKNYGYTF.

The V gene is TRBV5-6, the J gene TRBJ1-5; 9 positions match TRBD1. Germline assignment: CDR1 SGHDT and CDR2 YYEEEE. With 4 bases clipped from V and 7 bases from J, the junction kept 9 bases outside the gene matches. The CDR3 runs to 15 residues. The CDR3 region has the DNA TGTGCCAGCAGCCTGACAGGGGGATGGGGCCAGCCCCAGCATTTT. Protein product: CASSLTGGWGQPQHF.

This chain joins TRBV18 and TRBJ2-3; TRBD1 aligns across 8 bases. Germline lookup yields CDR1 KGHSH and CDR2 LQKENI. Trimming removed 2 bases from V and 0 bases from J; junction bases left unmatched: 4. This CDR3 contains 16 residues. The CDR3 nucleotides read TGTGCCAGCTCACCAAAGGGACAGGTTAGCACAGATACGCAGTATTTT. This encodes CASSPKGQVSTDTQYF.

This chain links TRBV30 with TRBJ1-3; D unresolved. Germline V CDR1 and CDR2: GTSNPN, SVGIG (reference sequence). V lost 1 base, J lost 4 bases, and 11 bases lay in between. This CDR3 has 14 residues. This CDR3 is CAWSAGLGGNTIYF. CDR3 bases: TGTGCCTGGAGTGCAGGTCTGGGCGGAAACACCATATATTTT. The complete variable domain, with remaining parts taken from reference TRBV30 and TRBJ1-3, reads SQTIHQWPATLVQPVGSPLSLECTVEGTSNPNLYWYRQAAGRGLQLLFYSVGIGQISSEVPQNLSASRPQDRQFILSSKKLLLSDSGFYLCAWSAGLGGNTIYFGEGSWLTVV.